These T cell receptor beta chains were read from a single sample in a study of cytomegalovirus exposure and HLA in healthy donors. Sequencing was performed with immunoSEQ multiplex PCR; in TCRdb, only in-frame clones are kept and a portion is missing. The sample carries some 120,000 clones, roughly 62% recorded once. Input material: PBMCs. The receptors shown here come from a man younger than 40 in good health and CMV-seropositive. Each CDR3 is given with its conserved first and last residue. A D gene is named only where the DNA matches it firmly. Expanded clones get a size class; other rows say once, few or many, or leave the size out.

abundance: NA
d_gene: TRBD2
v_gene: TRBV5-1
j_gene: TRBJ2-1
CDR3aa: CASSLAASGMTNEQFF
CDR3nt: TGCGCCAGCAGCTTGGCGGCTAGCGGGATGACGAATGAGCAGTTCTTC

abundance: NA
d_gene: NA
v_gene: TRBV5-4
j_gene: TRBJ2-7
CDR3aa: CASSLIPAASSYEQYF
CDR3nt: TGTGCCAGCAGCTTGATCCCAGCGGCAAGCTCCTACGAGCAGTACTTC

abundance: NA
d_gene: TRBD1
v_gene: TRBV4-2
j_gene: TRBJ1-5
CDR3aa: CASSQEVYRDRADYSNQPQHF
CDR3nt: TGTGCCAGCAGCCAAGAGGTCTACCGAGACAGGGCCGATTATAGCAATCAGCCCCAGCATTTT

abundance: NA
d_gene: NA
v_gene: TRBV6-1
j_gene: TRBJ2-5
CDR3aa: CASSVSGAQETQYF
CDR3nt: TGTGCCAGCAGTGTTTCGGGAGCGCAAGAGACCCAGTACTTC

abundance: NA
d_gene: TRBD1
v_gene: TRBV5-6
j_gene: TRBJ2-3
CDR3aa: CASSAMTGRPADTQYF
CDR3nt: TGTGCCAGCAGTGCCATGACAGGGCGGCCAGCAGATACGCAGTATTTT

abundance: NA
d_gene: NA
v_gene: TRBV2
j_gene: TRBJ2-7
CDR3aa: CASIEGVSYEQYF
CDR3nt: TGTGCCAGCATTGAGGGAGTTTCCTACGAGCAGTACTTC

abundance: NA
d_gene: NA
v_gene: TRBV29-1
j_gene: TRBJ2-1
CDR3aa: CSVVGGEGAYNEQFF
CDR3nt: TGCAGCGTTGTAGGAGGGGAAGGGGCCTACAATGAGCAGTTCTTC

abundance: NA
d_gene: TRBD2
v_gene: TRBV14
j_gene: TRBJ2-2
CDR3aa: CASSQSVPGLAYTGELFF
CDR3nt: TGTGCCAGCAGCCAATCCGTACCGGGACTAGCGTACACCGGGGAGCTGTTTTTT

abundance: NA
d_gene: TRBD1
v_gene: TRBV29-1
j_gene: TRBJ2-3
CDR3aa: CSVETGGQGSDTQYF
CDR3nt: TGCAGCGTTGAGACAGGGGGCCAGGGATCAGATACGCAGTATTTT

abundance: NA
d_gene: NA
v_gene: TRBV30
j_gene: TRBJ1-3
CDR3aa: CAWSVQNTIYF
CDR3nt: TGTGCCTGGAGTGTACAAAACACCATATATTTT

abundance: few
d_gene: TRBD2
v_gene: TRBV7-2
j_gene: TRBJ2-7
CDR3aa: CASSLVREVSYEQYF
CDR3nt: TGTGCCAGCAGCTTAGTACGGGAGGTCTCCTACGAGCAGTACTTC

abundance: NA
d_gene: TRBD2
v_gene: TRBV6-1
j_gene: TRBJ2-1
CDR3aa: CASSDLTSGFNEQFF
CDR3nt: TGTGCCAGCAGTGATTTGACTAGCGGGTTTAATGAGCAGTTCTTC

abundance: NA
d_gene: NA
v_gene: TRBV28
j_gene: TRBJ1-5
CDR3aa: CASSLRGIGQPQHF
CDR3nt: TGTGCCAGCAGTTTAAGGGGCATCGGGCAGCCCCAGCATTTT

abundance: NA
d_gene: TRBD2
v_gene: TRBV5-3
j_gene: TRBJ2-1
CDR3aa: CARSYRLAGFSYNEQFF
CDR3nt: TGTGCCAGAAGTTATCGACTAGCGGGGTTCTCCTACAATGAGCAGTTCTTC

abundance: NA
d_gene: TRBD1
v_gene: TRBV5-1
j_gene: TRBJ2-1
CDR3aa: CASSLGQGQISYNEQFF
CDR3nt: TGCGCCAGCAGCTTGGGACAGGGACAGATCTCCTACAATGAGCAGTTCTTC

abundance: NA
d_gene: NA
v_gene: TRBV6-1
j_gene: TRBJ2-2
CDR3aa: CASSEVRDPGELFF
CDR3nt: TGTGCCAGCAGTGAAGTGCGGGATCCCGGGGAGCTGTTTTTT

abundance: NA
d_gene: NA
v_gene: TRBV4-1
j_gene: TRBJ2-7
CDR3aa: CASSQRESYEQYF
CDR3nt: TGCGCCAGCAGCCAAAGGGAGTCCTACGAGCAGTACTTC

abundance: few
d_gene: NA
v_gene: TRBV21-1
j_gene: TRBJ2-1
CDR3aa: CASSEIAGVEGNEQFF
CDR3nt: TGTGCCAGCAGCGAGATAGCGGGAGTAGAAGGCAATGAGCAGTTCTTC

abundance: NA
d_gene: NA
v_gene: TRBV6-5
j_gene: TRBJ2-2
CDR3aa: CASRGGQRNTGELFF
CDR3nt: TGTGCCAGCAGGGGCGGACAGAGGAACACCGGGGAGCTGTTTTTT

abundance: few
d_gene: NA
v_gene: TRBV5-1
j_gene: TRBJ1-1
CDR3aa: CASSLEGRTEAFF
CDR3nt: TGCGCCAGCAGCTTGGAGGGGCGGACTGAAGCTTTCTTT

abundance: NA
d_gene: NA
v_gene: TRBV28
j_gene: TRBJ1-2
CDR3aa: CASKEGFDYGYTF
CDR3nt: TGTGCCAGCAAGGAGGGGTTCGACTATGGCTACACCTTC

abundance: NA
d_gene: NA
v_gene: TRBV2
j_gene: TRBJ1-4
CDR3aa: CASSDRASGEKLFF
CDR3nt: TGTGCCAGCAGTGATAGGGCCTCGGGGGAAAAACTGTTTTTT

abundance: once
d_gene: TRBD2
v_gene: TRBV9
j_gene: TRBJ2-3
CDR3aa: CASSVASGIVSDTQYF
CDR3nt: TGTGCCAGCAGCGTAGCTAGCGGGATAGTCTCAGATACGCAGTATTTT

abundance: few
d_gene: NA
v_gene: TRBV7-6
j_gene: TRBJ2-3
CDR3aa: CASSLAKAEGNTQYF
CDR3nt: TGTGCCAGCAGCTTAGCAAAAGCGGAGGGGAATACGCAGTATTTT

abundance: NA
d_gene: NA
v_gene: TRBV28
j_gene: TRBJ2-7
CDR3aa: CASSSPSTGLNSYEQYF
CDR3nt: TGTGCCAGCAGTTCCCCTTCGACAGGCCTGAACTCCTACGAGCAGTACTTC

abundance: NA
d_gene: NA
v_gene: TRBV28
j_gene: TRBJ2-1
CDR3aa: CASSLSGSGYEQFF
CDR3nt: TGTGCCAGCAGTTTAAGTGGGAGTGGGTATGAGCAGTTCTTC

abundance: few
d_gene: TRBD2
v_gene: TRBV28
j_gene: TRBJ2-1
CDR3aa: CASSLRTSDYNEQFF
CDR3nt: TGTGCCAGCAGTTTAAGGACTAGCGACTACAATGAGCAGTTCTTC

abundance: once
d_gene: TRBD2
v_gene: TRBV19
j_gene: TRBJ2-1
CDR3aa: CASSLAGEEYNEQFF
CDR3nt: TGTGCCAGTAGTTTAGCGGGAGAGGAATACAATGAGCAGTTCTTC

abundance: NA
d_gene: NA
v_gene: TRBV13
j_gene: TRBJ2-6
CDR3aa: CASSLGQPSGANVLTF
CDR3nt: TGTGCCAGCAGCTTAGGACAGCCCTCTGGGGCCAACGTCCTGACTTTC

abundance: NA
d_gene: NA
v_gene: TRBV6-6
j_gene: TRBJ2-4
CDR3aa: CASSYSYRLAKNIQYF
CDR3nt: TGTGCCAGCAGTTACTCCTACAGATTAGCCAAAAACATTCAGTACTTC

abundance: NA
d_gene: TRBD1
v_gene: TRBV9
j_gene: TRBJ2-5
CDR3aa: CASSPQTGWLETQYF
CDR3nt: TGTGCCAGCAGCCCCCAGACAGGGTGGTTAGAGACCCAGTACTTC

abundance: once
d_gene: NA
v_gene: TRBV5-4
j_gene: TRBJ2-3
CDR3aa: CASSLDVGHTQYF
CDR3nt: TGTGCCAGCAGCTTGGATGTGGGGCATACGCAGTATTTT

abundance: NA
d_gene: NA
v_gene: TRBV7-9
j_gene: TRBJ2-1
CDR3aa: CASSREGAREQFF
CDR3nt: TGTGCCAGCAGTCGGGAGGGGGCGCGTGAGCAGTTCTTC

abundance: NA
d_gene: TRBD1
v_gene: TRBV5-1
j_gene: TRBJ1-2
CDR3aa: CASSPPRGDYDGYTF
CDR3nt: TGCGCCAGCAGCCCGCCCAGGGGGGATTACGATGGCTACACCTTC

abundance: NA
d_gene: TRBD2
v_gene: TRBV4-3
j_gene: TRBJ2-1
CDR3aa: CASSHLIAGGINEQFF
CDR3nt: TGCGCCAGCAGCCACCTAATAGCGGGAGGTATCAATGAGCAGTTCTTC

abundance: few
d_gene: TRBD2
v_gene: TRBV9
j_gene: TRBJ2-3
CDR3aa: CASSSGGRYTDTQYF
CDR3nt: TGTGCCAGCAGCTCCGGGGGGAGGTACACAGATACGCAGTATTTT

abundance: NA
d_gene: NA
v_gene: TRBV11-2
j_gene: TRBJ2-6
CDR3aa: CASSPRIVGPSGANVLTF
CDR3nt: TGTGCCAGCAGCCCCCGAATAGTGGGGCCCTCTGGGGCCAACGTCCTGACTTTC

abundance: NA
d_gene: TRBD1
v_gene: TRBV7-2
j_gene: TRBJ2-7
CDR3aa: CASSSRQGSYEQYF
CDR3nt: TGTGCCAGCAGCTCTCGACAGGGCTCCTACGAGCAGTACTTC

abundance: few
d_gene: TRBD1
v_gene: TRBV13
j_gene: TRBJ1-1
CDR3aa: CASSGGTGYTEAFF
CDR3nt: TGTGCCAGCAGCGGGGGGACAGGGTACACTGAAGCTTTCTTT

abundance: few
d_gene: TRBD1
v_gene: TRBV5-5
j_gene: TRBJ1-2
CDR3aa: CASSSGTGEVLVYGYTF
CDR3nt: TGTGCCAGCAGCTCCGGGACAGGGGAGGTTCTTGTCTATGGCTACACCTTC

abundance: NA
d_gene: NA
v_gene: TRBV5-8
j_gene: TRBJ1-2
CDR3aa: CASSFGPGMYTF
CDR3nt: TGTGCCAGCAGCTTTGGACCCGGGATGTACACCTTC

abundance: NA
d_gene: TRBD1
v_gene: TRBV10-1
j_gene: TRBJ2-7
CDR3aa: CARRDRAYEQYF
CDR3nt: TGCGCCAGACGGGACAGGGCCTACGAGCAGTACTTC

abundance: few
d_gene: TRBD1
v_gene: TRBV4-2
j_gene: TRBJ1-4
CDR3aa: CASSQVLTTGGFEKLFF
CDR3nt: TGTGCCAGCAGCCAAGTCTTAACTACAGGGGGATTTGAAAAACTGTTTTTT

abundance: NA
d_gene: NA
v_gene: TRBV4-1
j_gene: TRBJ1-1
CDR3aa: CASSQGKGVMNTEAFF
CDR3nt: TGCGCCAGCAGCCAAGGCAAGGGGGTTATGAACACTGAAGCTTTCTTT

abundance: NA
d_gene: NA
v_gene: TRBV28
j_gene: TRBJ2-5
CDR3aa: CASSRQGLQETQYF
CDR3nt: TGTGCCAGCAGTCGACAGGGACTCCAAGAGACCCAGTACTTC

abundance: NA
d_gene: NA
v_gene: TRBV6-5
j_gene: TRBJ2-7
CDR3aa: CATEDVGRLGQYF
CDR3nt: TGTGCCACCGAGGATGTGGGGCGCCTAGGGCAGTACTTC

abundance: NA
d_gene: TRBD2
v_gene: TRBV11-2
j_gene: TRBJ2-7
CDR3aa: CASSLGLAYEQYF
CDR3nt: TGTGCCAGCAGCTTGGGACTAGCCTACGAGCAGTACTTC

abundance: NA
d_gene: TRBD2
v_gene: TRBV11-3
j_gene: TRBJ2-2
CDR3aa: CASSLGRWLAENTGELFF
CDR3nt: TGTGCCAGCAGCTTAGGGCGGTGGCTAGCGGAGAACACCGGGGAGCTGTTTTTT

abundance: NA
d_gene: TRBD1
v_gene: TRBV9
j_gene: TRBJ2-2
CDR3aa: CASSVGRDRVTGELFF
CDR3nt: TGTGCCAGCAGCGTAGGAAGGGACAGGGTGACCGGGGAGCTGTTTTTT

abundance: NA
d_gene: NA
v_gene: TRBV4-2
j_gene: TRBJ2-3
CDR3aa: CASSVGESTDTQYF
CDR3nt: TGTGCCAGCAGCGTCGGGGAGAGCACAGATACGCAGTATTTT

abundance: NA
d_gene: NA
v_gene: TRBV7-7
j_gene: TRBJ2-3
CDR3aa: CASSSQGGLKQYF
CDR3nt: TGTGCTAGCAGCTCTCAGGGGGGCCTAAAGCAGTATTTT

abundance: NA
d_gene: TRBD1
v_gene: TRBV18
j_gene: TRBJ2-1
CDR3aa: CASWDRTYNEQFF
CDR3nt: TGTGCCAGCTGGGACAGGACCTACAATGAGCAGTTCTTC

abundance: NA
d_gene: NA
v_gene: TRBV12-5
j_gene: TRBJ1-1
CDR3aa: CASGSGVVAEAFF
CDR3nt: TGTGCTAGTGGTTCCGGGGTTGTGGCTGAAGCTTTCTTT

abundance: NA
d_gene: NA
v_gene: TRBV7-3
j_gene: TRBJ1-5
CDR3aa: CASSLTMSQPQHF
CDR3nt: TGTGCCAGCAGCTTAACGATGAGTCAGCCCCAGCATTTT

abundance: NA
d_gene: NA
v_gene: TRBV5-1
j_gene: TRBJ2-2
CDR3aa: CASSSRVAGAGELFF
CDR3nt: TGCGCCAGCAGCTCCCGGGTCGCAGGGGCCGGGGAGCTGTTTTTT

abundance: NA
d_gene: NA
v_gene: TRBV4-1
j_gene: TRBJ1-4
CDR3aa: CASSQLSSNEKLFF
CDR3nt: TGCGCCAGCAGCCAACTATCCTCTAATGAAAAACTGTTTTTT

abundance: NA
d_gene: TRBD1
v_gene: TRBV10-2
j_gene: TRBJ2-7
CDR3aa: CASSETGGGSGQYF
CDR3nt: TGCGCCAGCAGTGAAACAGGGGGTGGGTCAGGGCAGTACTTC